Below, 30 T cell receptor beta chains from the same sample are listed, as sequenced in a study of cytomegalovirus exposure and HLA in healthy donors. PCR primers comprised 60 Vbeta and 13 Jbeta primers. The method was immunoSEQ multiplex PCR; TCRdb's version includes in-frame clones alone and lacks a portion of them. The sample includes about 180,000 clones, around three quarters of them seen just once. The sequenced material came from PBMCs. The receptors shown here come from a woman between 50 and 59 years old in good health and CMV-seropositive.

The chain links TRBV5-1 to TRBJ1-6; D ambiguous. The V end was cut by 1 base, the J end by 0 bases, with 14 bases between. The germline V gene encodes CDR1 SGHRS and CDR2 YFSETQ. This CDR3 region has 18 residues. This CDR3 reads CASSLYWREPSYNSPLHF. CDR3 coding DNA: TGCGCCAGCAGCTTGTATTGGCGGGAGCCCTCCTATAATTCACCCCTCCACTTT.

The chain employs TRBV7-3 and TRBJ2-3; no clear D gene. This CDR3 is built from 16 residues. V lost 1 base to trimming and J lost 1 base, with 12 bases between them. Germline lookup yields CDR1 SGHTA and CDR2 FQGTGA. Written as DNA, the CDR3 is TGTGCCAGCAGCTTAAAGGCCTCAGGCGGCACAGATACGCAGTATTTT. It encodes CASSLKASGGTDTQYF.

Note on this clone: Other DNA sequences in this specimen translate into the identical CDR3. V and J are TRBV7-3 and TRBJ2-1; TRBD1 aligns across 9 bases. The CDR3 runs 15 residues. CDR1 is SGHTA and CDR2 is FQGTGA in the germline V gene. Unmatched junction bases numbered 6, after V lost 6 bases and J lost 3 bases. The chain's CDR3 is CASSLDRGSYNEQFF. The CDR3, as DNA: TGTGCCAGCAGTCTCGACAGGGGGAGCTACAATGAGCAGTTCTTC.

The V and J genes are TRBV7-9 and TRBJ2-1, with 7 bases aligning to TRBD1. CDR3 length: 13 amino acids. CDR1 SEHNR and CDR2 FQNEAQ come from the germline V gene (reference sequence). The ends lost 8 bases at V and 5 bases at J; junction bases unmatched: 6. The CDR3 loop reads CASLRGPNNEQFF. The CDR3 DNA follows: TGTGCCAGCCTAAGGGGGCCCAACAATGAGCAGTTCTTC. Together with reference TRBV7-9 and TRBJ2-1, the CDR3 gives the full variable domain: DTGVSQNPRHKITKRGQNVTFRCDPISEHNRLYWYRQTLGQGPEFLTYFQNEAQLEKSRLLSDRFSAERPKGSFSTLEIQRTEQGDSAMYLCASLRGPNNEQFFGPGTRLTVL.

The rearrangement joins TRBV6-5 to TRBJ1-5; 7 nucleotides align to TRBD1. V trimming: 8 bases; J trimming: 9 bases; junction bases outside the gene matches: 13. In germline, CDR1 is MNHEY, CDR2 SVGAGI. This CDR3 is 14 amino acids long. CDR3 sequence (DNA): TGTGCCAGCCAACTGAGACAGGGCCGAGCGCCCCAGCATTTT. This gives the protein CASQLRQGRAPQHF.

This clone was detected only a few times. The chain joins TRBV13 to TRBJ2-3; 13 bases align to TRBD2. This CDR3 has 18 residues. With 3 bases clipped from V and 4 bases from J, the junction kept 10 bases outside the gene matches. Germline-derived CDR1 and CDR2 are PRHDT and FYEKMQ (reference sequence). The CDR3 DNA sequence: TGTGCCAGCAGCTTCCGGACTAGCGGGAGTTTATTAGCAGATACGCAGTATTTT. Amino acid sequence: CASSFRTSGSLLADTQYF.

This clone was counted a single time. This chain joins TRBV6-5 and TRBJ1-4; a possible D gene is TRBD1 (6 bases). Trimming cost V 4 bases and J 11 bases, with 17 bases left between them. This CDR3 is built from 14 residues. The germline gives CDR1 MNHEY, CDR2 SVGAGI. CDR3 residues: CASSFSVRGGKLFF. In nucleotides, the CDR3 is TGTGCCAGCAGTTTTAGCGTCAGGGGCGGCAAACTGTTTTTT.

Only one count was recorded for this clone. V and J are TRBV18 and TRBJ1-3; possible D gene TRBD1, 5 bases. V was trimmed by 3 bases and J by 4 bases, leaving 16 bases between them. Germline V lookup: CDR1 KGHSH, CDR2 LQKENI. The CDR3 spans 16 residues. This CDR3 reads CASSPSQVSWGNTIYF. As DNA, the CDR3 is TGTGCCAGCTCACCTTCACAGGTGTCTTGGGGAAACACCATATATTTT.

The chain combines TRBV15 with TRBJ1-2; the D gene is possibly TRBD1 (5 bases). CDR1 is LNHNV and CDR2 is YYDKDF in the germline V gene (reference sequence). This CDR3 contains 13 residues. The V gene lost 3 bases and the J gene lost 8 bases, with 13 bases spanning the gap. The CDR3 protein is CATSSARDAGYTF. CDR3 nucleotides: TGTGCCACCAGCAGCGCCAGGGATGCAGGCTACACCTTC. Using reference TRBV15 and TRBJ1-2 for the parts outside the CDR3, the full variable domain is DAMVIQNPRYQVTQFGKPVTLSCSQTLNHNVMYWYQQKSSQAPKLLFHYYDKDFNNEADTPDNFQSRRPNTSFCFLDIRSPGLGDTAMYLCATSSARDAGYTFGSGTRLTVV.

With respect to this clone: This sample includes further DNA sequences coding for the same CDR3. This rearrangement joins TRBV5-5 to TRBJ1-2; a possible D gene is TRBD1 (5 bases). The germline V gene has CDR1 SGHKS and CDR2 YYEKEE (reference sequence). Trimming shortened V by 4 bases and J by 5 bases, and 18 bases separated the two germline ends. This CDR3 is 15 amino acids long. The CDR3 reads CASSLETEVGYGYTF. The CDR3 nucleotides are TGTGCCAGCAGCCTAGAGACAGAGGTTGGGTATGGCTACACCTTC.

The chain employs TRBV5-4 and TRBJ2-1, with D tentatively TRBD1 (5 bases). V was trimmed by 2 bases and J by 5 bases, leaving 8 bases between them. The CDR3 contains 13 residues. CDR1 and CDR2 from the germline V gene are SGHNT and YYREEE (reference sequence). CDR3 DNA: TGTGCCAGCAGCTTCCAGACAGACAATGAGCAGTTCTTC. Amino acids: CASSFQTDNEQFF. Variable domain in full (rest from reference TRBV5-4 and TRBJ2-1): ETGVTQSPTHLIKTRGQQVTLRCSSQSGHNTVSWYQQALGQGPQFIFQYYREEENGRGNFPPRFSGLQFPNYSSELNVNALELDDSALYLCASSFQTDNEQFFGPGTRLTVL.

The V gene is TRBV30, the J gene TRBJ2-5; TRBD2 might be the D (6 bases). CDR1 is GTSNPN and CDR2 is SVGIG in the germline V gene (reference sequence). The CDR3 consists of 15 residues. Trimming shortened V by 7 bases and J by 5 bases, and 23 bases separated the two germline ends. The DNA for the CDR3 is TGTGCCTCCAAAGCCAACGGAGGGTTCTATGAGACCCAGTACTTC. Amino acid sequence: CASKANGGFYETQYF.

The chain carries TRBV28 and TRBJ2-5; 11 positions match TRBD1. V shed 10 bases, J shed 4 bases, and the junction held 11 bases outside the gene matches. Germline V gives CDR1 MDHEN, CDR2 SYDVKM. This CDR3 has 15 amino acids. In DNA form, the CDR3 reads TGTGCCATCACCATGGGACAGGGGGGTATAGAGACCCAGTACTTC. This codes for CAITMGQGGIETQYF.

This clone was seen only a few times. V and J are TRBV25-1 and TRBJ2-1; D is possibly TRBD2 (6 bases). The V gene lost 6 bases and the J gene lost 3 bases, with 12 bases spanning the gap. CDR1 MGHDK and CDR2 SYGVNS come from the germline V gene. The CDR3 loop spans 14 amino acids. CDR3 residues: CASSERGSYNEQFF. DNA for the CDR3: TGTGCCAGCAGCGAACGGGGGAGCTACAATGAGCAGTTCTTC.

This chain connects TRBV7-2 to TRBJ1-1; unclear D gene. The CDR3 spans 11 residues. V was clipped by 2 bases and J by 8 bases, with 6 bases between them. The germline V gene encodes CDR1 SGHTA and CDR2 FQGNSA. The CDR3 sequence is CASSLILEAFF. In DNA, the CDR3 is TGTGCCAGCAGCTTAATCTTAGAAGCTTTCTTT. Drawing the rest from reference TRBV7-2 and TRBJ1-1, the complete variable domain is GAGVSQSPSNKVTEKGKDVELRCDPISGHTALYWYRQSLGQGLEFLIYFQGNSAPDKSGLPSDRFSAERTGGSVSTLTIQRTQQEDSAVYLCASSLILEAFFGQGTRLTVV.

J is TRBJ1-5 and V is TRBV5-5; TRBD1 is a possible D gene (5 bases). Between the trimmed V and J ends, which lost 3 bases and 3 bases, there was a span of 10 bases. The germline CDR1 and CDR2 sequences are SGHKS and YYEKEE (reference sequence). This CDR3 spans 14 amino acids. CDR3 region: CASSSRDYNQPQHF. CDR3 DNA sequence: TGTGCCAGCAGCTCCCGGGACTACAATCAGCCCCAGCATTTT.

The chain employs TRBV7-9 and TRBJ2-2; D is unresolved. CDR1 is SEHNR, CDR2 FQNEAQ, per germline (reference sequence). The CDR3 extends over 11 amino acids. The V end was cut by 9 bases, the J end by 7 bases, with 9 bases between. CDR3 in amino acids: CARSEIGELFF. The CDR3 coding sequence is TGTGCCAGATCGGAGATCGGGGAGCTGTTTTTT.

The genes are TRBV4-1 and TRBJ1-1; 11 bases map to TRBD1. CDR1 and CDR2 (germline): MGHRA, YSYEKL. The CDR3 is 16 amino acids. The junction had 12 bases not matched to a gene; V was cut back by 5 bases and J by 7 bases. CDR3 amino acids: CASSKGQGALLGEAFF. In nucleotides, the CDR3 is TGCGCCAGCAGCAAAGGACAGGGGGCCCTCCTTGGTGAAGCTTTCTTT.

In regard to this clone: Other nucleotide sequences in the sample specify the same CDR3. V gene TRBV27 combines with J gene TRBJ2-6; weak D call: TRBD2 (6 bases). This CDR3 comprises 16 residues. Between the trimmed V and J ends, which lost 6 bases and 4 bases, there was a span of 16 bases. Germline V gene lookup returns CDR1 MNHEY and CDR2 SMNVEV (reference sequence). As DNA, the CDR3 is TGTGCCAGCAGACTTGGAGGGATTGCAGGGGCCAACGTCCTGACTTTC. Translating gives CASRLGGIAGANVLTF.

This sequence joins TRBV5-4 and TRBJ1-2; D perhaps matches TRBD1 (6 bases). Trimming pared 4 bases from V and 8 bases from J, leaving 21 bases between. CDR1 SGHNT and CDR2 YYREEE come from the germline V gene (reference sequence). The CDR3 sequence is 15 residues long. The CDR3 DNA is TGTGCCAGCAGCGGGACCACAGGGTCATCGAGAGGCTACACCTTC. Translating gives CASSGTTGSSRGYTF.

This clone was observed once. CDR3: CASSSSGTRYEQYF. The CDR3 DNA reads TGTGCCAGCAGCTCCTCCGGGACAAGATACGAGCAGTACTTC. V usage is TRBV7-9 and J usage is TRBJ2-7; D is perhaps TRBD1 (6 bases). Germline CDR1 SEHNR, CDR2 FQNEAQ (reference sequence). Trimming took off 4 bases at V and 4 bases at J, with 14 bases between the two ends. CDR3 length: 14 amino acids.

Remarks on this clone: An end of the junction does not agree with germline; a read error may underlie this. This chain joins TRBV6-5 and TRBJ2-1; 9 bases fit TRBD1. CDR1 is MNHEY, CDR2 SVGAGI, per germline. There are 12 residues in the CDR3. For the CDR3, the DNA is TGCGCTCGGGACAGGGTATACAATGAGCAGTTCTTC. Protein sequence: CARDRVYNEQFF.

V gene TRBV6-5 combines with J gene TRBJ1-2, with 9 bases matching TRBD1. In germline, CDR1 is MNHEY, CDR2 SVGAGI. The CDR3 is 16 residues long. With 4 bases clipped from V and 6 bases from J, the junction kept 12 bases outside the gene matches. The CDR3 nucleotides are TGTGCCAGCAGTTCCCCGGGACAGGGAAAATCTCATGGCTACACCTTC. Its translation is CASSSPGQGKSHGYTF.

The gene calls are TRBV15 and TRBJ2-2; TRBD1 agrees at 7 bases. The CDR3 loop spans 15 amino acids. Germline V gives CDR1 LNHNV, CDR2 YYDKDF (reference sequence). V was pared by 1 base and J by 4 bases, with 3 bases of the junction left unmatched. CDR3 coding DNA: TGTGCCACCAGCAGAGGGACAGGACGCACCGGGGAGCTGTTTTTT. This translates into CATSRGTGRTGELFF.

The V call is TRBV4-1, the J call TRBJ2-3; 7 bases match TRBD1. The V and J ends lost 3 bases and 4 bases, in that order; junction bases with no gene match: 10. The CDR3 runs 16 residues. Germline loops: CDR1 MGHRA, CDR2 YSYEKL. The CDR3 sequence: CASSQMGQTGSDTQYF. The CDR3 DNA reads TGCGCCAGCAGCCAGATGGGACAGACGGGGTCAGATACGCAGTATTTT.

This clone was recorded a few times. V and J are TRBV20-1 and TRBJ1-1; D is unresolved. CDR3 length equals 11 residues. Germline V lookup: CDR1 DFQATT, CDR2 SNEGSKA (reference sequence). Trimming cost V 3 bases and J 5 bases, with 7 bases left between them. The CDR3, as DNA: TGCAGTGCTAGTACGGGTACTGAAGCTTTCTTT. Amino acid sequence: CSASTGTEAFF.

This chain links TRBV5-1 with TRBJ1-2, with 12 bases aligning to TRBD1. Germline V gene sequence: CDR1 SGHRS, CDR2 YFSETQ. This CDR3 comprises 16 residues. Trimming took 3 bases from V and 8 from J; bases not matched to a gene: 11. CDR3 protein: CASSYLTGTGGQGYTF. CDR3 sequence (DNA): TGCGCCAGCAGCTACCTAACCGGGACAGGGGGCCAAGGCTACACCTTC.

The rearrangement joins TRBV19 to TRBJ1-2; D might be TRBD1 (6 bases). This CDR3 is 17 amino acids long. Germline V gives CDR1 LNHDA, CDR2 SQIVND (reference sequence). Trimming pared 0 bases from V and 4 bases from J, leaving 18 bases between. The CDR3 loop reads CASSIEASDRTAYGYTF. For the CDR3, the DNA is TGTGCCAGTAGTATAGAAGCTTCTGACAGGACCGCCTATGGCTACACCTTC.

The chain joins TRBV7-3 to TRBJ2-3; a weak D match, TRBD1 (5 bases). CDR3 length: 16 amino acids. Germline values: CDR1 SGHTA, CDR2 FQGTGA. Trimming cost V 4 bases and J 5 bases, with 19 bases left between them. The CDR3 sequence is CASSSPERKTEDTQYF. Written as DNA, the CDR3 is TGTGCCAGCAGCTCCCCGGAGAGGAAGACAGAAGATACGCAGTATTTT.

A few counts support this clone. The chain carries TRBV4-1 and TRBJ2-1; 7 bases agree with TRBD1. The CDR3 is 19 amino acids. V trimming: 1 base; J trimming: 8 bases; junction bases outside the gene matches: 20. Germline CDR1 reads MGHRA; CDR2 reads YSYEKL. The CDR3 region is CASSQVEGRGGSWVYEQFF. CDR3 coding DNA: TGCGCCAGCAGCCAAGTCGAGGGTCGAGGGGGCTCATGGGTATATGAGCAGTTCTTC.